The sequence of this T cell receptor (beta chain) was determined in a study of cytomegalovirus exposure and HLA in healthy donors. The CDR3 runs 14 residues. Germline V gene lookup returns CDR1 SNHLY and CDR2 FYNNEI. V was pared by 5 bases and J by 1 base, with 11 bases between. The PCR employed 60 Vbeta primers together with 13 Jbeta primers. Profiling relied on immunoSEQ multiplex PCR, and the TCRdb table lists in-frame clones only, not all of them. The sample consists of some 150,000 clones, roughly 81% of them appearing once. The receptor was isolated from a woman younger than 35 in good health and CMV-seropositive. This chain links TRBV2 with TRBJ1-1; the D is unclear. The source material was PBMCs. The DNA of the CDR3 is TGTGCCAGCAGTCGGTCACTATCGAACACTGAAGCTTTCTTT. Translation gives CASSRSLSNTEAFF.